The source of this T cell receptor (beta chain) is a study of blood T cell repertoires in COVID-19. About the research overall: Acute-phase and convalescent COVID-19 samples originated in the United States, Italy and Spain. Nucleic acid was either cDNA or gDNA, and it came from T cells, B-cell-depleted T cells, or PBMCs.

The CDR3 covers 13 residues. The germline V gene encodes CDR1 WSHSY and CDR2 SAAADI. After removal of 8 bases from V and 4 bases from J, the junction contained 5 bases not matched to a gene. The study recruited people aged about 18 to 95 years across approximately 24 US areas. In assigning cohorts, the study relied on participant-reported clinical history. The data were produced by immunoSEQ multiplex PCR, yet TCRdb's version contains in-frame clones alone and is incomplete. The repertoire holds about 480,000 clones, with 70% to 90% as singletons. This clonotype was obtained from a woman younger than 30 with acute COVID-19. The sequencing sample was made of PBMCs or T cells enriched from blood (not recorded which). The chain recombines TRBV10-2 with TRBJ2-1; 7 bases are a match to TRBD1. In DNA form, the CDR3 reads TGCGCCAGCCGCCGGGACAGTTACAATGAGCAGTTCTTC. Translated, it gives CASRRDSYNEQFF.